Listed here is a single TCR beta chain. Its antigen is currently unknown. The repertoire was sequenced with immunoSEQ multiplex PCR; TCRdb's copy has only in-frame clones and lacks some. This table holds under 400,000 clones, over 90% found once. The sample belongs to a study of brain T cells in children with intractable seizures. Time point in this sample: blood from clinic visit 5 months post-surgery; TSC patient then seizure free. At least one anti-epileptic drug was given before surgery. V lost 0 bases, J lost 5 bases, and 8 bases stayed unmatched. The germline gives CDR1 MNHEY, CDR2 SMNVEV (reference sequence). This CDR3 has 16 amino acids. General study results and limits: Clones missing pre-surgery may reflect undersampling of that blood sample.

V usage is TRBV27 and J usage is TRBJ2-7, with 9 bases identical to TRBD1. This TCR was recovered from a boy under two years old with tuberous sclerosis and intractable seizures. The sequencing here drew on peripheral blood, taken 4 to 6 months after surgery. The CDR3 bases are TGTGCCAGCAGTTTATCCCCGAACAGGGGGCTCAACGAGCAGTACTTC. Its protein product is CASSLSPNRGLNEQYF.